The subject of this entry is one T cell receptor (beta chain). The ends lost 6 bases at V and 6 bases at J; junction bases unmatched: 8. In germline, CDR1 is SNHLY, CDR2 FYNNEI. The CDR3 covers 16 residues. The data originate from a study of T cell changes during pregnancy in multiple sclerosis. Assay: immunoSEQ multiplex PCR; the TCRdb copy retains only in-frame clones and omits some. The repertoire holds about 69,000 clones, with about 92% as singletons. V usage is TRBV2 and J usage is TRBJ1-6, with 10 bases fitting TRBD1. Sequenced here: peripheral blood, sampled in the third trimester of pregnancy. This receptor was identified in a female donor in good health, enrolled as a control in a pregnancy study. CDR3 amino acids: CASSRQGASSNSPLHF. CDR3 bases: TGTGCCAGCAGCCGACAGGGGGCCTCTAGTAATTCACCCCTCCACTTT.